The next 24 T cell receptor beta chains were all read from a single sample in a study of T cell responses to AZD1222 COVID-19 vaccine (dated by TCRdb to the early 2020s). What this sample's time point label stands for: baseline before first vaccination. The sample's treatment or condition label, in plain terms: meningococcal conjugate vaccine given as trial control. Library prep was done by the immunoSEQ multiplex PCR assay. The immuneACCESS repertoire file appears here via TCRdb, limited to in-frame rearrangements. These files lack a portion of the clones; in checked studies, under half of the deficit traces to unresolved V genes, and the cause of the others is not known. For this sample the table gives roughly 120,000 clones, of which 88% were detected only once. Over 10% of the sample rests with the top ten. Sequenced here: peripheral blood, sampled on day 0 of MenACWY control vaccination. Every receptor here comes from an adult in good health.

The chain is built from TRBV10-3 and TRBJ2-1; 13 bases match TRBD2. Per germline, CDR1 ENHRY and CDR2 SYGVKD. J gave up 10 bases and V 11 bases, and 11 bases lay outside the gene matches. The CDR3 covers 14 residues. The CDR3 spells CALRRTSGGDEQFF. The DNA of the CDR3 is TGTGCCCTCCGGCGGACTAGCGGGGGCGACGAGCAGTTCTTC.

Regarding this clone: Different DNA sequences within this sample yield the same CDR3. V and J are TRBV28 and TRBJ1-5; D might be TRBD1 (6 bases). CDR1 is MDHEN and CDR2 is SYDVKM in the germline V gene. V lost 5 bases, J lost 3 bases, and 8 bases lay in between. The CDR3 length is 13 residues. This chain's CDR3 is CASSRTVNQPQHF. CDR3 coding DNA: TGTGCCAGCAGTAGGACAGTCAATCAGCCCCAGCATTTT. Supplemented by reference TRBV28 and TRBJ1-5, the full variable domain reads DVKVTQSSRYLVKRTGEKVFLECVQDMDHENMFWYRQDPGLGLRLIYFSYDVKMKEKGDIPEGYSVSREKKERFSLILESASTNQTSMYLCASSRTVNQPQHFGDGTRLSIL.

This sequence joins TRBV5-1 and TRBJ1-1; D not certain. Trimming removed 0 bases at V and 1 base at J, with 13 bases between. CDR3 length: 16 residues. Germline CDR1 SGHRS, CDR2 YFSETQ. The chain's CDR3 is CASSLGTSVKNTEAFF. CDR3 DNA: TGCGCCAGCAGCTTGGGAACTTCGGTTAAGAACACTGAAGCTTTCTTT. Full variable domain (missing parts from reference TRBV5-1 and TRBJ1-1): KAGVTQTPRYLIKTRGQQVTLSCSPISGHRSVSWYQQTPGQGLQFLFEYFSETQRNKGNFPGRFSGRQFSNSRSEMNVSTLELGDSALYLCASSLGTSVKNTEAFFGQGTRLTVV.

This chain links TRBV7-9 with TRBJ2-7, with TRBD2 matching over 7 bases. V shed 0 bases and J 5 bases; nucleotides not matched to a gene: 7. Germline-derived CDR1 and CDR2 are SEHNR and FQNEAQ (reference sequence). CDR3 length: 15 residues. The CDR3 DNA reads TGTGCCAGCAGCTTAGCGGGGCGGGAGTCTGACGAGCAGTACTTC. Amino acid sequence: CASSLAGRESDEQYF. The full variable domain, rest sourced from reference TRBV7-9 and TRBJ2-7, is DTGVSQNPRHKITKRGQNVTFRCDPISEHNRLYWYRQTLGQGPEFLTYFQNEAQLEKSRLLSDRFSAERPKGSFSTLEIQRTEQGDSAMYLCASSLAGRESDEQYFGPGTRLTVT.

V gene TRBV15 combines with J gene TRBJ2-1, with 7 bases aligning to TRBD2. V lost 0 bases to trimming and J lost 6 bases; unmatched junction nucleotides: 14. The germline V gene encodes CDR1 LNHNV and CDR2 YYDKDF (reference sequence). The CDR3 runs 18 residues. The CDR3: CATSRDTASGGIFNEQFF. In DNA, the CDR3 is TGTGCCACCAGCAGAGATACGGCTAGCGGCGGGATATTCAATGAGCAGTTCTTC.

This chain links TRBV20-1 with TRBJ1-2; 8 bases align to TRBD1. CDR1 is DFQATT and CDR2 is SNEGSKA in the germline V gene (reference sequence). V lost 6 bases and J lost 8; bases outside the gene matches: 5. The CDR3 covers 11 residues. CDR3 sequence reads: CSAQTGAGYTF. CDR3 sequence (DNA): TGCAGTGCGCAGACAGGGGCGGGCTACACCTTC.

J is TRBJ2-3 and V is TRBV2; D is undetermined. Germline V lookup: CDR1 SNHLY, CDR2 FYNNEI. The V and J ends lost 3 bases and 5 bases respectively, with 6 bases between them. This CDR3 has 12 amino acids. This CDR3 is CASSDLGDTQYF. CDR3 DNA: TGTGCCAGCAGTGACTTGGGAGATACGCAGTATTTT.

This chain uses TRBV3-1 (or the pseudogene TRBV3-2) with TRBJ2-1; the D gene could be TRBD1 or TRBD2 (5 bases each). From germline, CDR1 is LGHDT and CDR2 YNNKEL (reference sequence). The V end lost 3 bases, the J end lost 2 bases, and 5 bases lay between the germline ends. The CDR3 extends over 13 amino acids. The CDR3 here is CASSQGAYNEQFF. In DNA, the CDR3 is TGTGCCAGCAGCCAGGGGGCCTACAATGAGCAGTTCTTC.

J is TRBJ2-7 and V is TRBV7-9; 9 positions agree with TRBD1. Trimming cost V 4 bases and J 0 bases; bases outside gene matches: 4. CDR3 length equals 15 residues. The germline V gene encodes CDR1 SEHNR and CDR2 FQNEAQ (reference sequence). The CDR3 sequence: CASSSPGQGSYEQYF. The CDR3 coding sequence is TGTGCCAGCAGCTCCCCGGGACAGGGCTCCTACGAGCAGTACTTC.

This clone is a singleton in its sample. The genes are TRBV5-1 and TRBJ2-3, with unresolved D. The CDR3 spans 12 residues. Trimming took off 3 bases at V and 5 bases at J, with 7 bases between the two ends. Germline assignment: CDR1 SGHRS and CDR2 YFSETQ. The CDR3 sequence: CASSWDGDTQYF. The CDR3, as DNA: TGCGCCAGCAGCTGGGATGGAGATACGCAGTATTTT.

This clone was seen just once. The CDR3 bases are TGTGCCAGCAGTTCGCTCCAGGGGGCTTATGGAAACACCATATATTTT. Protein sequence: CASSSLQGAYGNTIYF. The chain carries TRBV28 and TRBJ1-3, with 8 bases aligning to TRBD1. There are 16 residues in the CDR3. The V gene's germline CDR1 is MDHEN and CDR2 SYDVKM. V was pared by 4 bases and J by 3 bases, with 8 bases of the junction left unmatched.

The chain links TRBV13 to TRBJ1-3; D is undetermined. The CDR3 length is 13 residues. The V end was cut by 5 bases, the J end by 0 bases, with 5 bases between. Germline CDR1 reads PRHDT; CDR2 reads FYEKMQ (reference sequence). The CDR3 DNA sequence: TGTGCCAGCAGCCTGGTCTCTGGAAACACCATATATTTT. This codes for CASSLVSGNTIYF. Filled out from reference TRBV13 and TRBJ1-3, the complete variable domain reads AAGVIQSPRHLIKEKRETATLKCYPIPRHDTVYWYQQGPGQDPQFLISFYEKMQSDKGSIPDRFSAQQFSDYHSELNMSSLELGDSALYFCASSLVSGNTIYFGEGSWLTVV.

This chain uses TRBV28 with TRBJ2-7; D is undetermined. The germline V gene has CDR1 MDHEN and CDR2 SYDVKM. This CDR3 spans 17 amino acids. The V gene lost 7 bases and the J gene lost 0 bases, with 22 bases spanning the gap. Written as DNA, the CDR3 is TGTGCCAGCACTTTCGGTATTTTGGACGCCTACTCCTACGAGCAGTACTTC. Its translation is CASTFGILDAYSYEQYF. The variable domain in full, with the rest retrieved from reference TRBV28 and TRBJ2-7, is DVKVTQSSRYLVKRTGEKVFLECVQDMDHENMFWYRQDPGLGLRLIYFSYDVKMKEKGDIPEGYSVSREKKERFSLILESASTNQTSMYLCASTFGILDAYSYEQYFGPGTRLTVT.

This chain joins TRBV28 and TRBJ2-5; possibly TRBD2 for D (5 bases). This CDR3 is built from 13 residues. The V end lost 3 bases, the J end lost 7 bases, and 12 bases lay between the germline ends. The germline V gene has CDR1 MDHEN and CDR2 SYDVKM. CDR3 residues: CASSFGLGGTQYF. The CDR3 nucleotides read TGTGCCAGCAGTTTCGGGCTAGGAGGGACCCAGTACTTC.

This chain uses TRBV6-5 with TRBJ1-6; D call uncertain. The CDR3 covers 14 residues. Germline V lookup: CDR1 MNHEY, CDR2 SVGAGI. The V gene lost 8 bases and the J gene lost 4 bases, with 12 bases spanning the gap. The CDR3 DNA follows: TGTGCCAGCCGGCCGGGCTCATATAATTCACCCCTCCACTTT. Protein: CASRPGSYNSPLHF.

CDR3 sequence reads: CASSPPSTGRTEAFF. Here the CDR3 DNA reads TGTGCCAGCAGCCCCCCTTCGACAGGGCGAACTGAAGCTTTCTTT. The chain recombines TRBV7-8 with TRBJ1-1; 7 bases map to TRBD1. V lost 5 bases, J lost 5 bases, and 11 bases stayed unmatched. Per the germline V gene, CDR1 is SGHVS and CDR2 is FQNEAQ. CDR3 length equals 15 residues.

The CDR3 DNA is TGTGCCAGCAGCGCCCGGGAGGCCACTGAAGCTTTCTTT. Amino acids: CASSAREATEAFF. The chain uses TRBV13 and TRBJ1-1, with D unresolved. Germline CDR1 is PRHDT and CDR2 is FYEKMQ (reference sequence). This CDR3 is 13 amino acids long. V was cut by 5 bases and J by 4 bases, with 11 bases left in between.

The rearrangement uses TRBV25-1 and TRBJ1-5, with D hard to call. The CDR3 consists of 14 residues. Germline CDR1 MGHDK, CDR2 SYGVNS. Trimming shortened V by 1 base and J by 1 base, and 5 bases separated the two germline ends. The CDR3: CASSESLSNQPQHF. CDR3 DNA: TGTGCCAGCAGTGAATCCCTGAGCAATCAGCCCCAGCATTTT. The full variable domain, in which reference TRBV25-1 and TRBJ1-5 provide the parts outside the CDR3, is EADIYQTPRYLVIGTGKKITLECSQTMGHDKMYWYQQDPGMELHLIHYSYGVNSTEKGDLSSESTVSRIRTEHFPLTLESARPSHTSQYLCASSESLSNQPQHFGDGTRLSIL.

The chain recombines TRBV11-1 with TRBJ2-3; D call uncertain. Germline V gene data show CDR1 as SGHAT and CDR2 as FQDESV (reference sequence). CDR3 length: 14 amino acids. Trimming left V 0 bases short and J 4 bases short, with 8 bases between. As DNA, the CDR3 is TGTGCCAGCAGCTTAGCTAATCTGGCAGATACGCAGTATTTT. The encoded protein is CASSLANLADTQYF.

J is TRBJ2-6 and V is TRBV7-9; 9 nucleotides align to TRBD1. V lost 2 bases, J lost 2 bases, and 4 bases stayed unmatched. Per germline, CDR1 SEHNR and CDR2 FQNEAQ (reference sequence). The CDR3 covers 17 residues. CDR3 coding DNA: TGTGCCAGCAGCTTACGGGACAGGGCCCCTGGGGCCAACGTCCTGACTTTC. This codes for CASSLRDRAPGANVLTF. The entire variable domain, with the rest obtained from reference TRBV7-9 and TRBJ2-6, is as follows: DTGVSQNPRHKITKRGQNVTFRCDPISEHNRLYWYRQTLGQGPEFLTYFQNEAQLEKSRLLSDRFSAERPKGSFSTLEIQRTEQGDSAMYLCASSLRDRAPGANVLTFGAGSRLTVL.

Here the CDR3 reads CASSLGTGTGGEKLFF. The CDR3 bases are TGTGCCAGCAGCTTAGGCACCGGGACAGGGGGCGAAAAACTGTTTTTT. This chain connects TRBV7-2 to TRBJ1-4, with TRBD1 matching over 12 bases. This CDR3 is built from 16 residues. Losses at the gene ends were 1 base for V and 8 bases for J; bases not matched to a gene: 5. Germline CDR1 reads SGHTA; CDR2 reads FQGNSA.

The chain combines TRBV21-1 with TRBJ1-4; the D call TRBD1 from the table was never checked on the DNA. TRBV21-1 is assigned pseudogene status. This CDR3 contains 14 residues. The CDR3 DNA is TGTGCCAGCAGCAAATCAGGGGCTAATGAAAAACTGTTTTTT. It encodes CASSKSGANEKLFF.

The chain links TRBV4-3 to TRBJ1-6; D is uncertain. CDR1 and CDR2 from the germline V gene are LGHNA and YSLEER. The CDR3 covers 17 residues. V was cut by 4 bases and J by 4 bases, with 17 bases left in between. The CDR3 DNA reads TGCGCCAGCAGCCTTAAAATTGGGGATCCTTATAATTCACCCCTCCACTTT. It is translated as CASSLKIGDPYNSPLHF.

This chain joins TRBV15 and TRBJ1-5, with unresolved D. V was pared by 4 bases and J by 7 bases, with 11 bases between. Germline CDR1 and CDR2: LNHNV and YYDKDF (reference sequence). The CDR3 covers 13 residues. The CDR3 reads CATSKPDTQPQHF. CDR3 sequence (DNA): TGTGCCACCAGCAAACCCGACACACAGCCCCAGCATTTT.